Following are 10 T cell receptor beta chains from one sample sequenced in a study of CD8+ T cells in alopecia areata. Following extraction, RNA underwent reverse transcription to cDNA, which served as the sequencing template. Generated by immunoSEQ multiplex PCR, the TCRdb table keeps only in-frame clones and is missing some. Of 75,000 to 100,000 clones listed, roughly two fifths were seen once; the top ten hold roughly 1.3%. The sequencing input was CD4+ T cells sorted from blood. The receptors derive from a human donor with alopecia areata.

The chain uses TRBV7-6 and TRBJ2-3; 9 bases fit TRBD1. The CDR3 loop spans 16 amino acids. Germline CDR1 SGHVS, CDR2 FNYEAQ. J lost 3 bases, V lost 7 bases, and 11 bases had no gene match. CDR3 loop: CASTLTGGALTDTQYF. In DNA, the CDR3 is TGTGCCAGCACCCTCACAGGGGGCGCTTTGACAGATACGCAGTATTTT. Drawing the rest from reference TRBV7-6 and TRBJ2-3, the complete variable domain is GAGVSQSPRYKVTKRGQDVALRCDPISGHVSLYWYRQALGQGPEFLTYFNYEAQQDKSGLPNDRFSAERPEGSISTLTIQRTEQRDSAMYRCASTLTGGALTDTQYFGPGTRLTVL.

The chain has TRBV29-1 and TRBJ1-5; possibly TRBD1 for D (6 bases). The V and J ends lost 5 bases and 6 bases respectively, with 11 bases between them. CDR1 is SQVTM and CDR2 is ANQGSEA in the germline V gene. The CDR3 has 12 amino acids. CDR3 nucleotides: TGCAGCGTTAAGGGGGTGATTCAGCCCCAGCATTTT. It codes for CSVKGVIQPQHF.

This clone was detected a few times. The V gene is TRBV18, the J gene TRBJ2-7; the match to TRBD1 covers 7 bases. The CDR3 sequence is 15 residues long. In germline, CDR1 is KGHSH, CDR2 LQKENI. V dropped 5 bases and J dropped 0; count of bases not matched to a gene: 7. The CDR3, as DNA: TGTGCCAGCTCATCAAGGACAGGTTCCTCCTACGAGCAGTACTTC. Translating it yields CASSSRTGSSYEQYF.

This clone has only a few counts. V is TRBV18 and J is TRBJ2-5, with D perhaps TRBD2 (6 bases). The V and J ends lost 3 bases and 5 bases respectively, with 19 bases between them. CDR3 length: 16 residues. The germline V gene has CDR1 KGHSH and CDR2 LQKENI. CDR3 sequence: CASSPFDSGGGETQYF. CDR3 DNA: TGTGCCAGCTCACCTTTCGATAGCGGAGGCGGGGAGACCCAGTACTTC.

This chain joins TRBV7-9 and TRBJ2-3; D is unclear. The germline V and J ends were trimmed by 3 bases and 6 bases, with 4 bases remaining between them. Germline assignment: CDR1 SEHNR and CDR2 FQNEAQ (reference sequence). CDR3 size: 11 residues. The CDR3 nucleotides are TGTGCCAGCAGCTTCCCTGATACGCAGTATTTT. This gives the protein CASSFPDTQYF.

The V and J genes are TRBV27 and TRBJ2-1; TRBD2 agrees at 10 bases. CDR1 is MNHEY and CDR2 is SMNVEV in the germline V gene (reference sequence). CDR3 length: 15 residues. With 4 bases clipped from V and 1 base from J, the junction kept 1 base outside the gene matches. CDR3 sequence (DNA): TGTGCCAGCAGTTCTAGCGGGAGTTCCTACAATGAGCAGTTCTTC. It is translated as CASSSSGSSYNEQFF.

This clone came up a few times. The identical CDR3 is also encoded by other nucleotide sequences in the sample. This sequence joins TRBV29-1 and TRBJ2-2, with a possible D match to TRBD1 (6 bases). This CDR3 spans 13 amino acids. V dropped 3 bases and J dropped 4 bases, with 9 bases sitting between them. Germline values: CDR1 SQVTM, CDR2 ANQGSEA. The CDR3 is CSVDRGGTGELFF. CDR3 DNA: TGCAGCGTTGACAGGGGCGGCACCGGGGAGCTGTTTTTT.

This rearrangement joins TRBV5-4 to TRBJ2-7; perhaps TRBD1 as D (6 bases). Germline CDR1 is SGHNT and CDR2 is YYREEE (reference sequence). The CDR3 loop spans 14 amino acids. V lost 5 bases and J lost 2, with 14 bases in between. The DNA of the CDR3 is TGTGCCAGCAGGGCTGACAGGTTCACCTACGAGCAGTACTTC. Residues: CASRADRFTYEQYF.

This clone has a handful of counts. The genes are TRBV5-1 and TRBJ2-5; D is tentatively TRBD1 or TRBD2 (5 bases each). Deletions cut 5 bases from V and 1 base from J, with 15 bases between. The length of the CDR3 is 15 residues. Germline V lookup: CDR1 SGHRS, CDR2 YFSETQ. The CDR3 DNA reads as TGCGCCAGCAGGTTTTATGGGACGTCCCAAGAGACCCAGTACTTC. This gives the protein CASRFYGTSQETQYF.

The rearrangement joins TRBV23-1 to TRBJ2-7; TRBD1 might be the D (5 bases). TRBV23-1 is an open reading frame, and its role is uncertain. Trimming removed 0 bases at V and 2 bases at J, with 20 bases between. The CDR3 is 18 amino acids. CDR3 in DNA: TGCGCCAGCAGTCAATCTCAGTCCCCGCAGGGATTTACCTACGAGCAGTACTTC. Protein product: CASSQSQSPQGFTYEQYF.